This section outlines one T cell receptor (beta chain) sequence together with its context. Data came from immunoSEQ multiplex PCR; TCRdb stores just in-frame clones and leaves some out. The data contain about 79,000 clones, more than 85% of them singletons. The sample originates from a study of technical replicates of blood from four donors. The V gene lost 10 bases and the J gene lost 4 bases, with 27 bases spanning the gap. Germline V gives CDR1 MNHEY, CDR2 SMNVEV (reference sequence). This CDR3 region has 17 residues. The sample was T cells isolated from PBMCs. This TCR derives from a human donor in good health. Some clones in this sample may be carry-over from other donors' samples. V gene TRBV27 combines with J gene TRBJ2-3; the D gene could be TRBD1 or TRBD2 (7 bases each). CDR3 in amino acids: CATRGGHGLGVPDTQYF. DNA for the CDR3: TGTGCCACCAGGGGGGGGCATGGGTTGGGAGTCCCAGATACGCAGTATTTT.